A selection of T cell receptor beta chains follows, all from one sample in a study of OX40 agonist ivuxolimab in advanced cancers. The table came from immunoSEQ multiplex PCR; TCRdb's copy has only in-frame clones and leaves some out. The sample yields more than 75,000 clones, around 84% seen once. This specimen consisted of CD4+ or CD8+ T cells sorted from blood, obtained in a trial of the OX40 agonist ivuxolimab. The receptors derive from an adult with an advanced solid tumor such as melanoma, head and neck, liver or kidney cancer. Each CDR3 is given with its conserved first and last residue.

TRBJ2-5 | 11 | TRBV29-1 | CSVVVGDGRYF
TRBJ2-3 | 15 | TRBV5-6 | CASQPAGGRTDTQYF
TRBJ2-6 | 19 | TRBV7-9 | CASSSGQLSFYSGANVLTF
TRBJ2-5 | 13 | TRBV19 | CASSTSALETQYF
TRBJ1-2 | 16 | TRBV4-1 | CASSQQDDREGYGYTF
TRBJ2-3 | 20 | TRBV5-1 | CASSSFSGVFGSTSTDTQYF
TRBJ1-2 | 15 | TRBV28 | CASSFPGTGNYGYTF
TRBJ1-2 | 15 | TRBV19 | CASRDTGGFNYGYTF
TRBJ1-5 | 13 | TRBV6-5 | CASSRDRDQPQHF
TRBJ2-7 | 16 | TRBV27 | CASSPGWDRGMAEQYF
TRBJ1-6 | 13 | TRBV28 | CAGSTTQGSPLHF
TRBJ1-4 | 15 | TRBV7-9 | CASSLGTGVNEKLFF
TRBJ2-2 | 16 | TRBV6-6 | CASRPLAGGETGELFF
TRBJ1-1 | 15 | TRBV9 | CASSGEGTGDTEAFF
TRBJ1-1 | 13 | TRBV2 | CASSDQGWTEAFF
TRBJ2-2 | 13 | TRBV5-6 | CASSLGRTGELFF
TRBJ2-2 | 15 | TRBV5-1 | CASSLPDRGTGELFF
TRBJ2-5 | 19 | TRBV30 | CAWSVIWSGGILYQETQYF
TRBJ1-3 | 15 | TRBV7-9 | CASSRQGSTGNTIYF
TRBJ2-5 | 16 | TRBV5-4 | CASSLGTATPQETQYF
TRBJ1-6 | 15 | TRBV5-6 | CASSWAGDPIEPLHF
TRBJ1-3 | 15 | TRBV7-9 | CASSWTDSSGNTIYF
TRBJ1-1 | 12 | TRBV29-1 | CSVEADRGQAFF
TRBJ1-4 | 14 | TRBV5-8 | CASSFGATNEKLFF
TRBJ2-2 | 16 | TRBV18 | CASSPQMGIDTGELFF
TRBJ1-1 | 11 | TRBV29-1 | CSVEDPIEAFF
TRBJ1-4 | 14 | TRBV11-2 | CASSSGATNEKLFF
TRBJ2-3 | 14 | TRBV6-4 | CASSRDKSTDTQYF
TRBJ2-4 | 13 | TRBV30 | CAWSVGTSGTQYF
TRBJ1-5 | 12 | TRBV2 | CASSRDREPQHF
TRBJ2-1 | 17 | TRBV30 | CAWRDNRGQGGHNEQFF
TRBJ2-2 | 16 | TRBV7-7 | CASSHQRGLGTGELFF
TRBJ1-4 | 13 | TRBV11-2 | CASSLDGQGKLFF
TRBJ2-5 | 14 | TRBV5-4 | CASSRDSFQETQYF
TRBJ2-3 | 14 | TRBV5-1 | CASSSGGSTDTQYF
TRBJ1-2 | 14 | TRBV18 | CASSPGQGVYGYTF
TRBJ1-5 | 16 | TRBV4-1 | CASSQGAGGINQPQHF
TRBJ2-3 | 16 | TRBV19 | CASSIGGQGRTDTQYF
TRBJ1-4 | 15 | TRBV7-9 | CASSPEGSFNEKLFF
TRBJ2-1 | 17 | TRBV5-8 | CASSFRSSGQVMYEQFF
TRBJ2-5 | 13 | TRBV7-3 | CASSFGKGETQYF